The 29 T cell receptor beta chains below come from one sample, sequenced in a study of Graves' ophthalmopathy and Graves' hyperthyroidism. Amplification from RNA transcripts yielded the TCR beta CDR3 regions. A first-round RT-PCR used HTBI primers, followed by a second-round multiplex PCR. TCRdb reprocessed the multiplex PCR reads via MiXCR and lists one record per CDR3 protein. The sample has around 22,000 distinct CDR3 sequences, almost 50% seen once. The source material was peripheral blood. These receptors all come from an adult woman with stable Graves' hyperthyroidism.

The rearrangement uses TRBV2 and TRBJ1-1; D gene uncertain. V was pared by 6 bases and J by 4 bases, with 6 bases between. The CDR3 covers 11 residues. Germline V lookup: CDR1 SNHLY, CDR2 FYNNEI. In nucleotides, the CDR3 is TGTGCCAGCAGGATCAGCACTGAAGCTTTCTTT. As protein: CASRISTEAFF.

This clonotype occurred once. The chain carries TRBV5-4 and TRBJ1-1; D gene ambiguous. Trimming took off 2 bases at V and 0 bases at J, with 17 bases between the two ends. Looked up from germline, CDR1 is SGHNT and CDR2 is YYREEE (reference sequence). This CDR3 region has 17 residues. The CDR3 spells CASSFRVVKLLNTEAFF. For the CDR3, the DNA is TGTGCCAGCAGCTTTAGAGTGGTGAAGCTGCTGAACACTGAAGCTTTCTTT.

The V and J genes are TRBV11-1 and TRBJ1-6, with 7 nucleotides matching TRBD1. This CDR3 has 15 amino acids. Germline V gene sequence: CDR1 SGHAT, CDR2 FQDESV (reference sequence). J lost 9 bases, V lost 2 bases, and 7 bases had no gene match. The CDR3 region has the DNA TGTGCCAGCAGCTTAAGGCCGACAGGGAGTTCACCCCTCCACTTT. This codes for CASSLRPTGSSPLHF.

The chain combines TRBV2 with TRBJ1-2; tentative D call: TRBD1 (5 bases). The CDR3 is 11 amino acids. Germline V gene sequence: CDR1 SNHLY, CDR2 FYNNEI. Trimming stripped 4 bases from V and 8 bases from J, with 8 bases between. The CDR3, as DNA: TGTGCCAGCAGTGCGGGGGGAGGCTACACCTTC. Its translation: CASSAGGGYTF.

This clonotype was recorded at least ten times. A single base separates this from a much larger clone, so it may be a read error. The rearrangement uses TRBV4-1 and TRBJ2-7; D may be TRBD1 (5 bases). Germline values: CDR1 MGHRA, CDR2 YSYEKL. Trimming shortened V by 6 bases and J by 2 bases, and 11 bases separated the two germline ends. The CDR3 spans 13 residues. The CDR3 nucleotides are TGCGCCAGCAGGGCGGACAACGCCTACGAGCAGTACTTC. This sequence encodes CASRADNAYEQYF.

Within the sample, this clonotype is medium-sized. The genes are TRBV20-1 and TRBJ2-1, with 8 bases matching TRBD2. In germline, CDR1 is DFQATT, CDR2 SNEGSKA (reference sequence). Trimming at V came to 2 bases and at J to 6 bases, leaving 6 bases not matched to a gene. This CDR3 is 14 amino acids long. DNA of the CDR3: TGCAGTGCTAGACTGGGACTAGATATCAATGAGCAGTTCTTC. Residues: CSARLGLDINEQFF.

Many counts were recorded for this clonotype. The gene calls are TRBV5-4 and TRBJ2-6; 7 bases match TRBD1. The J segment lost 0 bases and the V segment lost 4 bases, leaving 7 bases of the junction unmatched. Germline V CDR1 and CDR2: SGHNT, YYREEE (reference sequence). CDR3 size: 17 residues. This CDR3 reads CASSVTGDLSGANVLTF. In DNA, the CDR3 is TGTGCCAGCAGCGTCACAGGGGATCTCTCTGGGGCCAACGTCCTGACTTTC. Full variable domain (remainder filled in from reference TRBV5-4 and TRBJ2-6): ETGVTQSPTHLIKTRGQQVTLRCSSQSGHNTVSWYQQALGQGPQFIFQYYREEENGRGNFPPRFSGLQFPNYSSELNVNALELDDSALYLCASSVTGDLSGANVLTFGAGSRLTVL.

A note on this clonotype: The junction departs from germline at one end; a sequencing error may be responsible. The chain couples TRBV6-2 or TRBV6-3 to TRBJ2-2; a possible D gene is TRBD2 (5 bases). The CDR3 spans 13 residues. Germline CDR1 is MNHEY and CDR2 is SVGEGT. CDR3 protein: CASGVANAGELFF. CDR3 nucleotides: TGTGCCAGTGGAGTAGCGAACGCCGGGGAGCTGTTTTTT.

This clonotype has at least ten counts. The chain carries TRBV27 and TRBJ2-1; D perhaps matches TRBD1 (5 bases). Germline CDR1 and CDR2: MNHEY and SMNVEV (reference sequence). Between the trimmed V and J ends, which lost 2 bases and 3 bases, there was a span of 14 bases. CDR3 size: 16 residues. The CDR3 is CASSLSGQGIYNEQFF. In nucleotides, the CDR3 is TGTGCCAGCAGTTTAAGTGGGCAGGGTATCTACAATGAGCAGTTCTTC.

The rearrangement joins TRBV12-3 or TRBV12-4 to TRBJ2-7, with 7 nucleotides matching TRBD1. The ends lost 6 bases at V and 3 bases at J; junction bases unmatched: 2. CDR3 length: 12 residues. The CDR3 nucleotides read TGTGCCAGCAGCAGGGACAGCTACGAGCAGTACTTC. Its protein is CASSRDSYEQYF.

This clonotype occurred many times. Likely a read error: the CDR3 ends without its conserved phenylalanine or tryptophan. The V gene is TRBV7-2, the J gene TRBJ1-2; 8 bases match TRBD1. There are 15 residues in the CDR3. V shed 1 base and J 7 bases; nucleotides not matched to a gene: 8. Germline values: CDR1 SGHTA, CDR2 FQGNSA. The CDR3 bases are TGTGCCAGCAGCTTAGGGCCCGACAGGGGCAGTGGCTACACCCTC. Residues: CASSLGPDRGSGYTL.

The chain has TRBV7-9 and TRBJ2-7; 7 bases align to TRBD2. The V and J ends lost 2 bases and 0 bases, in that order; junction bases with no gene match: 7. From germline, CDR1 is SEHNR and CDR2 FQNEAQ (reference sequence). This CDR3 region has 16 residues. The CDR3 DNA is TGTGCCAGCAGCTTACTGGGCGGGAGAGTCTCCTACGAGCAGTACTTC. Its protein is CASSLLGGRVSYEQYF. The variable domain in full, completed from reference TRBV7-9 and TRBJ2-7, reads DTGVSQNPRHKITKRGQNVTFRCDPISEHNRLYWYRQTLGQGPEFLTYFQNEAQLEKSRLLSDRFSAERPKGSFSTLEIQRTEQGDSAMYLCASSLLGGRVSYEQYFGPGTRLTVT.

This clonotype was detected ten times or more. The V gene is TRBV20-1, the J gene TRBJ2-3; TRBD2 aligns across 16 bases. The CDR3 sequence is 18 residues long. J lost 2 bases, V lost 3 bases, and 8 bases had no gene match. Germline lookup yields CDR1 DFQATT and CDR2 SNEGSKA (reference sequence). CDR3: CSASPGTSGGGYTDTQYF. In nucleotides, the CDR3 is TGCAGTGCTAGCCCCGGGACTAGCGGGGGGGGCTACACAGATACGCAGTATTTT.

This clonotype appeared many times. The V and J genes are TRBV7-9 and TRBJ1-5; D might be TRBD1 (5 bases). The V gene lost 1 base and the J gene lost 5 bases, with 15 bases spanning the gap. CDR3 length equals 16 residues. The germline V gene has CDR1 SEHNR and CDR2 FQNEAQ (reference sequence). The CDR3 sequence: CASSLGLGALDQPQHF. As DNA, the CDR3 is TGTGCCAGCAGCTTAGGCTTAGGGGCCCTGGATCAGCCCCAGCATTTT.

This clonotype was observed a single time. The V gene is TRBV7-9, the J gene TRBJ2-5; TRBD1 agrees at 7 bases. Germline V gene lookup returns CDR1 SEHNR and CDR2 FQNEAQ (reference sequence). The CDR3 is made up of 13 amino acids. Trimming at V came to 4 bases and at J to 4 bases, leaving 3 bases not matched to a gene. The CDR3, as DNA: TGTGCCAGCAGCTCGAGGGGGCCAGAGACCCAGTACTTC. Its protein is CASSSRGPETQYF. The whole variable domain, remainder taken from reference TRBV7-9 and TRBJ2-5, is DTGVSQNPRHKITKRGQNVTFRCDPISEHNRLYWYRQTLGQGPEFLTYFQNEAQLEKSRLLSDRFSAERPKGSFSTLEIQRTEQGDSAMYLCASSSRGPETQYFGPGTRLLVL.

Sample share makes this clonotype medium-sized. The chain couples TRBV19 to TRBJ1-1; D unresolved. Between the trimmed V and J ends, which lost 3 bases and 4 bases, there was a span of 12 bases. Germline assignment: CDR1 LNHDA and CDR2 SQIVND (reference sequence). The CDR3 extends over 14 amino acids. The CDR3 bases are TGTGCCAGTAGTATTGCAGCCACGGGCACTGAAGCTTTCTTT. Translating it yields CASSIAATGTEAFF.

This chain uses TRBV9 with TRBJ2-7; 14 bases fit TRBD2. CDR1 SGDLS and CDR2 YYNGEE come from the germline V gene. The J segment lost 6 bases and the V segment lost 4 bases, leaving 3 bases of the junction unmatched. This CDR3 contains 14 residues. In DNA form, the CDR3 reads TGTGCCAGCAGCCCGGGACTAGCGGGAGCCGAGCAGTACTTC. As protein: CASSPGLAGAEQYF.

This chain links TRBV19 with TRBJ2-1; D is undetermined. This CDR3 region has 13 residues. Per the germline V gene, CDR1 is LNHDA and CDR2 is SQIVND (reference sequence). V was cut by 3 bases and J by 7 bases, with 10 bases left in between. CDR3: CASSISDLNEQFF. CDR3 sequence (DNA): TGTGCCAGTAGTATCAGTGATTTGAATGAGCAGTTCTTC.

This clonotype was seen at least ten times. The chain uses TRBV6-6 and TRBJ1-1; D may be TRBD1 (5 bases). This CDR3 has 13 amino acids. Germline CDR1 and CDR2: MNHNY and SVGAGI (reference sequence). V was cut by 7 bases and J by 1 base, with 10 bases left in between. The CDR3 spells CASTLTGNTEAFF. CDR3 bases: TGTGCCAGCACCTTAACAGGGAACACTGAAGCTTTCTTT.

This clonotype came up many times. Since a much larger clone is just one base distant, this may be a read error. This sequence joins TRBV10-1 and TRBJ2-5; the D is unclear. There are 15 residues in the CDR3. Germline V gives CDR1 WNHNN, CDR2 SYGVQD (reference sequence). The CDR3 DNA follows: TGCGTCACCACGACTGGGATGATCCTATGGGAGACCCAGTACTTC. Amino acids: CVTTTGMILWETQYF.

This CDR3 is CSAGSHAKETQYF. CDR3 in DNA: TGCAGTGCCGGATCTCACGCGAAAGAGACCCAGTACTTC. V is TRBV20-1 and J is TRBJ2-5; D is uncertain. This CDR3 is built from 13 residues. Trimming shortened V by 6 bases and J by 3 bases, and 14 bases separated the two germline ends. In germline, CDR1 is DFQATT, CDR2 SNEGSKA (reference sequence).

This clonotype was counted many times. CDR3 bases: TGTGCCAGCACGGAATATAGCAATCAGCCCCAGCATTTT. Translated: CASTEYSNQPQHF. The chain uses TRBV28 and TRBJ1-5; D is unclear. V dropped 7 bases and J dropped 0 bases, with 7 bases sitting between them. Germline loops: CDR1 MDHEN, CDR2 SYDVKM. This CDR3 contains 13 residues.

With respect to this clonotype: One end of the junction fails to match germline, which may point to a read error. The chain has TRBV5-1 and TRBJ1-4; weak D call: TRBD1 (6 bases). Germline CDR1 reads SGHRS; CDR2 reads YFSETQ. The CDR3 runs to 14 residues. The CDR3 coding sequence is TGCGCCAGCAGCTTGACCGGGGGCAATGAAAAACTGTGTTTT. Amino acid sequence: CASSLTGGNEKLCF.

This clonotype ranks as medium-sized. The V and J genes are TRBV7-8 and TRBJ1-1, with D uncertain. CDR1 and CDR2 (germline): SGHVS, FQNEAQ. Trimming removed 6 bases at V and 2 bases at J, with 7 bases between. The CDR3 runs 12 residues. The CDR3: CASSGVNTEAFF. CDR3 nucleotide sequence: TGTGCCAGCAGTGGAGTAAACACTGAAGCTTTCTTT.

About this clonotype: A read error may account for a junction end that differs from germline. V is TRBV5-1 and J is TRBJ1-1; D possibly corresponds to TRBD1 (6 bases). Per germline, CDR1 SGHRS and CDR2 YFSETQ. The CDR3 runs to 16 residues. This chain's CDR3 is CASTGQRGKSNTEVYF. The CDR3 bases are TGCGCCAGCACCGGACAGAGGGGGAAGTCGAACACTGAAGTTTACTTC.

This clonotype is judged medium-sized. CDR3 bases: TGCGCCAGCCGGGACAGTGAAGCTTTCTTT. Translation gives CASRDSEAFF. The chain links TRBV10-2 to TRBJ1-1; 7 bases are shared with TRBD1. The CDR3 has 10 amino acids. The J segment lost 7 bases and the V segment lost 8 bases, leaving 1 base of the junction unmatched. Germline V gene data show CDR1 as WSHSY and CDR2 as SAAADI.

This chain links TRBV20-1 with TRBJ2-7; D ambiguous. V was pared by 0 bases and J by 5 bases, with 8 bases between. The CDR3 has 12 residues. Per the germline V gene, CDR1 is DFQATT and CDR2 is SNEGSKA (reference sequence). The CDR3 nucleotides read TGCAGTGCTAGAGAGGGGTATAACGAGCAGTACTTC. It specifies CSAREGYNEQYF.

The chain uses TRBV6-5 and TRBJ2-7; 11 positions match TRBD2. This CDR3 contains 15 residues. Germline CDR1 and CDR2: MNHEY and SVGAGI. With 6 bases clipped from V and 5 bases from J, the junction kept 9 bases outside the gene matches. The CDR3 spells CASRTGTSGGNEQYF. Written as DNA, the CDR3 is TGTGCCAGCAGAACTGGGACTAGCGGCGGAAACGAGCAGTACTTC.

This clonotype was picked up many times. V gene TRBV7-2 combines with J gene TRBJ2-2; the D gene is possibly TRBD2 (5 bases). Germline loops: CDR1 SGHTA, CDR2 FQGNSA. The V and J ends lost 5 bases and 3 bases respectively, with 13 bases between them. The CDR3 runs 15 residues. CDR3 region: CASSPRGSDTGELFF. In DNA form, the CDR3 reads TGTGCCAGCAGCCCCCGAGGGTCGGACACCGGGGAGCTGTTTTTT.